The present entry profiles one T cell receptor beta chain with its context. Its antigen is not known. The repertoire was sequenced with immunoSEQ multiplex PCR; TCRdb's copy has only in-frame clones and lacks some. Of 75,000 to 90,000 clones in the sample, approximately 88% were seen once. This entry is derived from a study of graft-versus-host responses after intestinal transplantation. Study-wide context: After anti-thymocyte globulin induction, recipients took tacrolimus and steroids for approximately three years. Study-level points and caveats: Graft-donor T cell macrochimerism in patients accompanied high graft-versus-host to host-versus-graft clonal ratios in allografts. The highest levels of circulating GvH clones went along with early declines in HvG clones after transplant. Recipient marrow contained GvH clones, some of which appeared first in ileum or blood.

This specimen was unstimulated CD4+ T cells sorted from spleen or lymph node cells, taken before intestinal transplant. This receptor was taken from a human donor who received an intestinal transplant.

The CDR3 DNA reads as TGTGCCAGCCGACATCAGACAGGGGACCTCGGCGAGCAGTACTTC. Translating it yields CASRHQTGDLGEQYF. The V and J genes are TRBV6-6 and TRBJ2-7; 8 nucleotides line up with TRBD1. The CDR3 runs to 15 residues. Germline CDR1 is MNHNY and CDR2 is SVGAGI (reference sequence). J gave up 6 bases and V 8 bases, and 15 bases lay outside the gene matches.